A single sample is the source of the 14 T cell receptor beta chains below, sequenced in a study of PD-1 blockade in classical Hodgkin lymphoma. Every single patient, without exception, relapsed after autologous stem cell transplantation, and brentuximab vedotin exposure varied. Only in-frame clones appear in the TCRdb table, and some are missing; sequencing was by immunoSEQ multiplex PCR. The table includes approximately 59,000 clones, about 91% detected once. Sequences were derived from peripheral blood mononuclear cells (PBMCs), sampled before the second cycle of nivolumab. Receptors originate from a human donor with classical Hodgkin lymphoma.

The V call is TRBV9, the J call TRBJ2-3; possible D gene TRBD2, 5 bases. The CDR3 contains 15 residues. The V gene lost 4 bases and the J gene lost 7 bases, with 19 bases spanning the gap. Per the germline V gene, CDR1 is SGDLS and CDR2 is YYNGEE. Here the CDR3 reads CASSPGWETRYTQYF. In DNA, the CDR3 is TGTGCCAGCAGCCCTGGGTGGGAGACCAGGTATACGCAGTATTTT.

The rearrangement links TRBV5-4 to TRBJ2-2; TRBD2 agrees at 7 bases. Germline trimming cut 2 bases from V and 3 bases from J; bases unmatched to any gene: 10. This CDR3 region has 17 residues. Germline V gene sequence: CDR1 SGHNT, CDR2 YYREEE (reference sequence). The CDR3: CASSFGLAVLDTGELFF. In nucleotides, the CDR3 is TGTGCCAGCAGCTTTGGGCTAGCGGTCCTTGACACCGGGGAGCTGTTTTTT.

This clone counts as medium-sized. The chain links TRBV6-6 to TRBJ2-7; 7 nucleotides match TRBD1. Germline values: CDR1 MNHNY, CDR2 SVGAGI (reference sequence). V shed 2 bases, J shed 7 bases, and the junction held 11 bases outside the gene matches. The CDR3 has 15 amino acids. The CDR3 DNA reads as TGTGCCAGCAGTTACAGCGAAAATACAGGGGATGAGCAGTACTTC. Protein sequence: CASSYSENTGDEQYF.

Turning to this clone: Other DNA sequences in the same sample also yield this CDR3. The CDR3 protein is CASSPPGQGGQPQHF. The CDR3, as DNA: TGTGCCAGCTCACCACCGGGACAGGGTGGTCAGCCCCAGCATTTT. The J gene is TRBJ1-5, the V gene TRBV18; TRBD1 agrees at 9 bases. Germline lookup yields CDR1 KGHSH and CDR2 LQKENI. The V segment lost 0 bases and the J segment 6 bases; nucleotides outside the gene matches: 3. This CDR3 is 15 amino acids long.

V and J are TRBV4-3 and TRBJ1-5; D call uncertain. Germline V CDR1 and CDR2: LGHNA, YSLEER. CDR3 length: 16 residues. Trimming took 0 bases from V and 3 from J, leaving 12 bases between them. CDR3 loop: CASSQEIRADNQPQHF. CDR3 nucleotide sequence: TGCGCCAGCAGCCAAGAAATACGGGCTGACAATCAGCCCCAGCATTTT.

The chain combines TRBV30 with TRBJ1-5; perhaps TRBD1 as D (6 bases). This CDR3 has 14 residues. CDR1 and CDR2 from the germline V gene are GTSNPN and SVGIG (reference sequence). Trimming took 7 bases from V and 0 from J, leaving 13 bases between them. CDR3 coding DNA: TGTGCCTTCCTCGACAGGAGTAGCAATCAGCCCCAGCATTTT. Protein: CAFLDRSSNQPQHF.

This chain links TRBV7-6 with TRBJ2-7; D possibly matches TRBD1 or TRBD2 (5 bases each). Germline V lookup: CDR1 SGHVS, CDR2 FNYEAQ. CDR3 length: 13 amino acids. V lost 3 bases, J lost 3 bases, and 9 bases lay in between. DNA for the CDR3: TGTGCCAGCAGCTTGGGGGTCGACTACGAGCAGTACTTC. Translation gives CASSLGVDYEQYF.

The V gene is TRBV12-5, the J gene TRBJ1-1; D remains unclear. Trimming took off 0 bases at V and 8 bases at J, with 13 bases between the two ends. The CDR3 is 14 amino acids. The germline V gene has CDR1 LGHNT and CDR2 FRNRAP. CDR3 DNA sequence: TGTGCTAGTGGTTTGGTCCCCCGGACGGGGGAAGCTTTCTTT. Translated, it gives CASGLVPRTGEAFF.

This chain connects TRBV27 to TRBJ1-1; D possibly corresponds to TRBD1 (5 bases). The V gene lost 8 bases and the J gene lost 7 bases, with 26 bases spanning the gap. CDR1 and CDR2 from the germline V gene are MNHEY and SMNVEV (reference sequence). The CDR3 has 16 residues. The CDR3: CASLIRGTGPRGEAFF. The CDR3 region has the DNA TGTGCCAGCTTAATTCGGGGCACAGGACCACGGGGTGAAGCTTTCTTT.

The chain combines TRBV19 with TRBJ2-7; TRBD1 aligns across 8 bases. The CDR3 length is 13 residues. After removal of 7 bases from V and 6 bases from J, the junction contained 8 bases not matched to a gene. Germline CDR1 reads LNHDA; CDR2 reads SQIVND (reference sequence). CDR3 residues: CASNPDRGSEQYF. DNA for the CDR3: TGTGCCAGTAACCCAGACAGGGGTAGCGAGCAGTACTTC.

The chain is built from TRBV4-2 and TRBJ2-2; D is unclear. The germline V gene has CDR1 LGHNA and CDR2 YNFKEQ. V lost 1 base and J 3 bases, leaving 12 bases between the germline ends. The CDR3 extends over 16 amino acids. CDR3 DNA sequence: TGTGCCAGCAGCCAAGTGCACGGCGCCGACACCGGGGAGCTGTTTTTT. The encoded protein is CASSQVHGADTGELFF.

The V gene is TRBV29-1, the J gene TRBJ1-6, with no clear D. V was pared by 5 bases and J by 0 bases, with 11 bases between. The CDR3 consists of 15 residues. Germline assignment: CDR1 SQVTM and CDR2 ANQGSEA. The CDR3 is CSVPPDLSYNSPLHF. For the CDR3, the DNA is TGCAGCGTTCCCCCCGATCTCTCCTATAATTCACCCCTCCACTTT.

The chain couples TRBV20-1 to TRBJ2-5, with no clear D. V lost 6 bases to trimming and J lost 1 base, with 6 bases between them. CDR3 length: 11 residues. The germline gives CDR1 DFQATT, CDR2 SNEGSKA (reference sequence). CDR3 region: CSAHTQETQYF. CDR3 nucleotide sequence: TGCAGTGCGCACACCCAAGAGACCCAGTACTTC.

The chain recombines TRBV7-9 with TRBJ2-3; 8 bases map to TRBD2. Germline CDR1 SEHNR, CDR2 FQNEAQ (reference sequence). The length of the CDR3 is 16 residues. The ends lost 8 bases at V and 3 bases at J; junction bases unmatched: 13. The DNA for the CDR3 is TGTGCCAGCGATCCTTCCCAGCTAGCGGGTACAGATACGCAGTATTTT. This translates into CASDPSQLAGTDTQYF.